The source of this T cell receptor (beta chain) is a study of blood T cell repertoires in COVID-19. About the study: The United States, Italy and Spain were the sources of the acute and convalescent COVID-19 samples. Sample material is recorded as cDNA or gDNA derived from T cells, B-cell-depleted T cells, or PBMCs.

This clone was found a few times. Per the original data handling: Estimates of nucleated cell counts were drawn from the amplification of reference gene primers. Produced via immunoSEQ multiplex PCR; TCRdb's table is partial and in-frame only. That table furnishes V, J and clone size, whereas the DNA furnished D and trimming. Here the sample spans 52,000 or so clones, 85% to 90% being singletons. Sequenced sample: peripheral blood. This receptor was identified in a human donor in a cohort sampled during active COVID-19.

Here the CDR3 reads CASSSRLAGGGEQFF. CDR3 nucleotide sequence: TGCGCCAGCAGCTCCCGACTAGCGGGAGGGGGTGAGCAGTTCTTC. This chain joins TRBV5-1 and TRBJ2-1; 14 nucleotides match TRBD2. Germline V CDR1 and CDR2: SGHRS, YFSETQ. The CDR3 runs 15 residues. Germline trimming cut 3 bases from V and 9 bases from J; bases unmatched to any gene: 5.